This T cell receptor (beta chain) was documented in a study of blood T cell repertoires in COVID-19. Across the study: The United States, Italy and Spain were the sources of the acute and convalescent COVID-19 samples. The analysed material was cDNA or gDNA that came from T cells, B-cell-depleted T cells, or PBMCs.

This clone has at least ten counts. In the authors' workflow: Scientists estimated how many nucleated cells there were by amplifying reference gene primers. Produced via immunoSEQ multiplex PCR; TCRdb's table is partial and in-frame only. Clonal size and the V and J genes are those of that table, whereas D and trimming came from the DNA. This repertoire shows approximately 210,000 clones, around four fifths found once; its top ten account for 2.5% to 3%. Trimming stripped 0 bases from V and 1 base from J, with 3 bases between. The CDR3 has 13 residues. Per germline, CDR1 SGHNT and CDR2 YYREEE (reference sequence).

This sequence originates from a man in his forties or fifties with active or convalescent COVID-19. The sample taken for sequencing was peripheral blood. The rearrangement links TRBV5-4 to TRBJ2-3; no clear D. CDR3 in amino acids: CASSLVGTDTQYF. The CDR3 region has the DNA TGTGCCAGCAGCTTGGTCGGCACAGATACGCAGTATTTT.